This TCR beta chain emerged from a study of technical replicates of blood from a few donors. Assay: immunoSEQ multiplex PCR; the TCRdb copy retains only in-frame clones and omits some. Here the sample spans about 88,000 clones, around 94% being singletons. Trimming left V 3 bases short and J 0 bases short, with 9 bases between. The CDR3 runs to 16 residues. Germline V gene data show CDR1 as MNHEY and CDR2 as SMNVEV (reference sequence). The chain recombines TRBV27 with TRBJ2-6; no definite D call. The TCR was taken from a human donor in good health. The sample was T cells isolated from PBMCs. The CDR3 bases are TGTGCCAGCAGTTTGGGCCTCCTCTCTGGGGCCAACGTCCTGACTTTC. It encodes CASSLGLLSGANVLTF.